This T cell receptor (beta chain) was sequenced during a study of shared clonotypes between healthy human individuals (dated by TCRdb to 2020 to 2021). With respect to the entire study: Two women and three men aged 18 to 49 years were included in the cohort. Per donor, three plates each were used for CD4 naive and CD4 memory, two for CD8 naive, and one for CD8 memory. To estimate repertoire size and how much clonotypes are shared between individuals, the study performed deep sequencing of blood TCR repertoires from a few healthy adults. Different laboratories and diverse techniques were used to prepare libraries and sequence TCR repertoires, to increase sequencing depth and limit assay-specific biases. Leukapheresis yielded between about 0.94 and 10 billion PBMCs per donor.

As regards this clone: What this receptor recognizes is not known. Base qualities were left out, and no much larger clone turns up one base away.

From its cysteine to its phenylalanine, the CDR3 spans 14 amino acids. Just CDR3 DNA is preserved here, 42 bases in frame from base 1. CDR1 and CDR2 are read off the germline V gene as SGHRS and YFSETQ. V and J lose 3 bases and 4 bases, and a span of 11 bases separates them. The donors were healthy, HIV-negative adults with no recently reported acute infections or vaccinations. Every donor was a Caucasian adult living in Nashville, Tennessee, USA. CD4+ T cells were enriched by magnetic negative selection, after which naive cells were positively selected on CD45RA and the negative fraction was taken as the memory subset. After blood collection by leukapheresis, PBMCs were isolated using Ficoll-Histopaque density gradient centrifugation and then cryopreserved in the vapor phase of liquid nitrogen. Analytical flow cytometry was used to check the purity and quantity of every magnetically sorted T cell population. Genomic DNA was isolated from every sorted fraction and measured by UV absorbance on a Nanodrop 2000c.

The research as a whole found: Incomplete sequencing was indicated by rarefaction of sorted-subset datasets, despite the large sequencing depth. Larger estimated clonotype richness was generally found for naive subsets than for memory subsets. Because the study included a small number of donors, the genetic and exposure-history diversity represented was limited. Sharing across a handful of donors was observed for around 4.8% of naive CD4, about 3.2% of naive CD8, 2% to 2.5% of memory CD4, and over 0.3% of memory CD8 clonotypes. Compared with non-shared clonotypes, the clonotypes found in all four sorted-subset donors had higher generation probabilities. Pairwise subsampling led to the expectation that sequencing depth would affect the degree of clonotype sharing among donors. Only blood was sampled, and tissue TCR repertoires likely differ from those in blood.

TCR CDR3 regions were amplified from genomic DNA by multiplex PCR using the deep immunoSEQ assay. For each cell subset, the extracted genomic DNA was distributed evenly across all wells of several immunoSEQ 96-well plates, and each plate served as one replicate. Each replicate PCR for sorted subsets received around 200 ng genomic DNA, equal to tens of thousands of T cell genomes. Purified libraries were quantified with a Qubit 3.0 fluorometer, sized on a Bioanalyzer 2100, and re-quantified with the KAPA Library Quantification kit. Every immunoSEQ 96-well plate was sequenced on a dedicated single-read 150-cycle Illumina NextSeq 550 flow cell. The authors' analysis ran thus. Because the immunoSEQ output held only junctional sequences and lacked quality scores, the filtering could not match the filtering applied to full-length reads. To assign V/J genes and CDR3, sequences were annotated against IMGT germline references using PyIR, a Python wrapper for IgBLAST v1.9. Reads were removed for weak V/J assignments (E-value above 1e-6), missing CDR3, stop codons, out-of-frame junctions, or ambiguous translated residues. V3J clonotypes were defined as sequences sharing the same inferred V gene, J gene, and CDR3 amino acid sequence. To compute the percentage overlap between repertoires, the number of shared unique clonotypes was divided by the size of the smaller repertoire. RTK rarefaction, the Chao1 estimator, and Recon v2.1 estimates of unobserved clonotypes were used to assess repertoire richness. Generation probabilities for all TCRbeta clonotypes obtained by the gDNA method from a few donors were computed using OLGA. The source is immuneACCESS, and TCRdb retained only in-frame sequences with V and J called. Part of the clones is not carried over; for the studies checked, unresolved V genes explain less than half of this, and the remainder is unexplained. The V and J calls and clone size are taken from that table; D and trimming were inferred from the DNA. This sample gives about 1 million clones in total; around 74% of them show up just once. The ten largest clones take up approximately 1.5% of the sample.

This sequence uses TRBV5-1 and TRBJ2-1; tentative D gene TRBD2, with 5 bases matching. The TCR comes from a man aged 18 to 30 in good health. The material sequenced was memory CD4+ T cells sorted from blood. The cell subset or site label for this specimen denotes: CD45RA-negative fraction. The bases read TGCGCCAGCAGCTACCGGGAATTTTACAATGAGCAGTTCTTC. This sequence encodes CASSYREFYNEQFF.